The 26 T cell receptor beta chains below come from one sample, sequenced in a study of T cell responses to AZD1222 COVID-19 vaccine. Here immunoSEQ multiplex PCR was the method, and the copy in TCRdb shows in-frame clones only, minus some. The sample lists around 140,000 clones, approximately 94% occurring once. This sample comprised peripheral blood, obtained on day 0 of AZD1222 vaccination. These receptors were obtained from an adult in good health.

This clone was recorded only once. The chain employs TRBV19 and TRBJ2-5; the D gene is possibly TRBD1 (6 bases). CDR3 length: 13 residues. Germline CDR1 is LNHDA and CDR2 is SQIVND (reference sequence). The V end was cut by 6 bases, the J end by 5 bases, with 13 bases between. The CDR3 DNA reads TGTGCCAGTAGCTTAACAGGGTTGGAGACCCAGTACTTC. The encoded protein is CASSLTGLETQYF.

J is TRBJ1-2 and V is TRBV7-9; weak D call: TRBD1 (6 bases). V was cut by 5 bases and J by 2 bases, with 15 bases left in between. This CDR3 is 15 amino acids long. Germline assignment: CDR1 SEHNR and CDR2 FQNEAQ (reference sequence). The CDR3 loop reads CASSPSGGANYGYTF. The CDR3 region has the DNA TGTGCCAGCAGCCCGTCGGGGGGCGCGAACTATGGCTACACCTTC.

V gene TRBV6-4 combines with J gene TRBJ1-3; D is undetermined. The CDR3 is 15 residues long. With 5 bases removed from V and 0 bases from J, the gap between germline ends came to 11 bases. CDR1 and CDR2 (germline): MRHNA, SNTAGT. This chain's CDR3 is CASSPTADSGNTIYF. CDR3 bases: TGTGCCAGCAGTCCAACAGCGGACTCTGGAAACACCATATATTTT.

The chain has TRBV27 and TRBJ1-1, with D maybe TRBD1 (6 bases). The V end was cut by 1 base, the J end by 4 bases, with 10 bases between. The CDR3 runs 14 residues. Germline V lookup: CDR1 MNHEY, CDR2 SMNVEV (reference sequence). CDR3: CASSLFRGGTEAFF. DNA for the CDR3: TGTGCCAGCAGTTTATTCAGGGGCGGCACTGAAGCTTTCTTT.

The chain couples TRBV7-6 to TRBJ2-1; weak D call: TRBD2 (6 bases). The CDR3 loop spans 15 amino acids. V was trimmed by 5 bases and J by 5 bases, leaving 16 bases between them. CDR1 is SGHVS and CDR2 is FNYEAQ in the germline V gene. CDR3 bases: TGTGCCAGCAGCCCTGGGTGGAGGGCCGACAATGAGCAGTTCTTC. Translating it yields CASSPGWRADNEQFF.

This rearrangement joins TRBV11-2 to TRBJ2-5; 9 bases are shared with TRBD2. J was trimmed by 5 bases and V by 0 bases; bases with no gene match: 4. This CDR3 region has 15 residues. CDR1 and CDR2 (germline): SGHAT, FQNNGV. The CDR3 sequence: CASSLDAGGWETQYF. The CDR3 DNA is TGTGCCAGCAGCTTAGATGCGGGGGGGTGGGAGACCCAGTACTTC. Drawing the rest from reference TRBV11-2 and TRBJ2-5, the complete variable domain is EAGVAQSPRYKIIEKRQSVAFWCNPISGHATLYWYQQILGQGPKLLIQFQNNGVVDDSQLPKDRFSAERLKGVDSTLKIQPAKLEDSAVYLCASSLDAGGWETQYFGPGTRLLVL.

This clone was observed once. The rearrangement uses TRBV3-1 (or the pseudogene TRBV3-2) and TRBJ2-3; no clear D gene. CDR1 LGHDT and CDR2 YNNKEL come from the germline V gene (reference sequence). The V gene lost 4 bases and the J gene lost 2 bases, with 4 bases spanning the gap. The CDR3 consists of 12 residues. The CDR3 DNA is TGTGCCAGCAGCCGGGACACAGATACGCAGTATTTT. It specifies CASSRDTDTQYF.

The rearrangement joins TRBV4-3 to TRBJ1-6; D not certain. CDR1 LGHNA and CDR2 YSLEER come from the germline V gene. V shed 4 bases and J shed 4 bases, with 8 bases lying between them. The CDR3 covers 14 residues. CDR3 nucleotide sequence: TGCGCCAGCAGCCGGGAGGGATATAATTCACCCCTCCACTTT. This translates into CASSREGYNSPLHF.

The chain recombines TRBV11-2 with TRBJ2-7; 8 bases are shared with TRBD1. Trimming took 5 bases from V and 6 from J; bases not matched to a gene: 9. Germline CDR1 reads SGHAT; CDR2 reads FQNNGV. The CDR3 length is 14 residues. The CDR3 sequence: CASSLLDRVAEQYF. The CDR3 DNA is TGTGCCAGCAGCCTATTGGACAGGGTAGCCGAGCAGTACTTC.

This sequence joins TRBV12-3 or TRBV12-4 and TRBJ2-1; maybe TRBD2 (5 bases). CDR3 size: 11 residues. The germline V and J ends were trimmed by 8 bases and 7 bases, with 9 bases remaining between them. DNA for the CDR3: TGTGCCAGCCACGCGGGTAATGAGCAGTTCTTC. Amino acid sequence: CASHAGNEQFF.

This chain joins TRBV9 and TRBJ1-3; D may be TRBD1 (5 bases). V lost 6 bases, J lost 8 bases, and 18 bases lay in between. The CDR3 runs 14 residues. Germline loops: CDR1 SGDLS, CDR2 YYNGEE. Here the CDR3 reads CASNTGRVIDTIYF. For the CDR3, the DNA is TGTGCCAGCAACACAGGCAGGGTCATCGACACCATATATTTT.

The rearrangement uses TRBV2 and TRBJ1-3; 8 bases align to TRBD1. Germline values: CDR1 SNHLY, CDR2 FYNNEI. The V gene end was trimmed by 6 bases and the J gene end by 2 bases; junction bases not matched to a gene: 6. This CDR3 comprises 15 residues. For the CDR3, the DNA is TGTGCCAGCAGCGCGGACAGGGCGGCTGGAAACACCATATATTTT. Protein sequence: CASSADRAAGNTIYF.

V and J are TRBV5-1 and TRBJ2-1; TRBD1 matches 7 bases. The CDR3 covers 13 residues. After removal of 4 bases from V and 4 bases from J, the junction contained 2 bases not matched to a gene. Germline CDR1 and CDR2: SGHRS and YFSETQ. The CDR3 region has the DNA TGCGCCAGCAGCCCCAGGGGGTACAATGAGCAGTTCTTC. It is translated as CASSPRGYNEQFF.

V usage is TRBV5-1 and J usage is TRBJ1-1; D gene unclear. The CDR3 is 16 amino acids. CDR1 SGHRS and CDR2 YFSETQ come from the germline V gene. The V and J ends lost 2 bases and 4 bases respectively, with 18 bases between them. The CDR3 region has the DNA TGCGCCAGCAGCTTTGGACCCGGGCGGTGGGGCACTGAAGCTTTCTTT. Translating gives CASSFGPGRWGTEAFF. Combining the CDR3 with reference TRBV5-1 and TRBJ1-1 gives the whole variable domain KAGVTQTPRYLIKTRGQQVTLSCSPISGHRSVSWYQQTPGQGLQFLFEYFSETQRNKGNFPGRFSGRQFSNSRSEMNVSTLELGDSALYLCASSFGPGRWGTEAFFGQGTRLTVV.

The chain links TRBV7-9 to TRBJ2-5; the match to TRBD1 covers 8 bases. With V trimmed by 5 bases and J by 3 bases, 2 bases remained unmatched. CDR1 is SEHNR and CDR2 is FQNEAQ in the germline V gene (reference sequence). The CDR3 runs 13 residues. The CDR3 loop is CASSQTGEETQYF. Written as DNA, the CDR3 is TGTGCCAGCAGCCAGACAGGGGAAGAGACCCAGTACTTC.

The V call is TRBV7-6, the J call TRBJ2-3; D unresolved. Germline V lookup: CDR1 SGHVS, CDR2 FNYEAQ. This CDR3 is built from 13 residues. Trimming left V 5 bases short and J 2 bases short, with 8 bases between. CDR3 loop: CASSLRNTDTQYF. The CDR3 bases are TGTGCCAGCAGCCTGAGAAACACAGATACGCAGTATTTT.

The chain carries TRBV4-1 and TRBJ1-4; 9 nucleotides match TRBD1. Germline V gene data show CDR1 as MGHRA and CDR2 as YSYEKL. This CDR3 has 17 residues. J gave up 0 bases and V 2 bases, and 4 bases lay outside the gene matches. The CDR3 region is CASSQRTGGATNEKLFF. CDR3 DNA: TGCGCCAGCAGCCAAAGAACAGGGGGCGCAACTAATGAAAAACTGTTTTTT.

This clone appeared a single time. The chain couples TRBV27 to TRBJ1-5; D unclear. V was shortened by 7 bases and J by 0 bases, with 13 bases between the two germline ends. The germline CDR1 and CDR2 sequences are MNHEY and SMNVEV (reference sequence). The CDR3 runs 15 residues. The CDR3 region is CASKAISYSNQPQHF. The CDR3 DNA sequence: TGTGCCAGCAAAGCCATTTCGTATAGCAATCAGCCCCAGCATTTT.

A single count supports this clone. The chain combines TRBV29-1 with TRBJ2-3; 8 bases match TRBD1. Trimming at V came to 0 bases and at J to 6 bases, leaving 2 bases not matched to a gene. The CDR3 sequence is 13 residues long. Germline V gene sequence: CDR1 SQVTM, CDR2 ANQGSEA. The CDR3 nucleotides read TGCAGCGTTGAAGAGGACAGGGCGGATACGCAGTATTTT. Protein product: CSVEEDRADTQYF.

This chain connects TRBV7-9 to TRBJ1-1; no reliable D call. Germline CDR1 is SEHNR and CDR2 is FQNEAQ (reference sequence). V gave up 1 base and J gave up 5 bases, with 8 bases separating them. The CDR3 is made up of 13 amino acids. The CDR3 DNA reads as TGTGCCAGCAGCTTAGTAGGTCTAACTGAAGCTTTCTTT. Amino acids: CASSLVGLTEAFF. The whole variable domain, remainder taken from reference TRBV7-9 and TRBJ1-1, is DTGVSQNPRHKITKRGQNVTFRCDPISEHNRLYWYRQTLGQGPEFLTYFQNEAQLEKSRLLSDRFSAERPKGSFSTLEIQRTEQGDSAMYLCASSLVGLTEAFFGQGTRLTVV.

J is TRBJ1-4 and V is TRBV29-1; the D is unclear. V shed 4 bases and J shed 4 bases, with 10 bases lying between them. This CDR3 comprises 13 residues. Looked up from germline, CDR1 is SQVTM and CDR2 is ANQGSEA. CDR3 coding DNA: TGCAGCGTTGGAAACGAGTATAATGAAAAACTGTTTTTT. Translation: CSVGNEYNEKLFF.

The chain uses TRBV6-2 or TRBV6-3 and TRBJ2-7; a weak D match, TRBD1 (5 bases). The germline gives CDR1 MNHEY, CDR2 SVGEGT. The length of the CDR3 is 15 residues. The V end lost 7 bases, the J end lost 2 bases, and 18 bases lay between the germline ends. CDR3 sequence (DNA): TGTGCCAGCACCCCTAAAAGGATAGGGGCCTACGAGCAGTACTTC. It codes for CASTPKRIGAYEQYF.

CDR3: CASSLLAGLAGVGEQYF. The DNA of the CDR3 is TGTGCCAGCAGCCTACTAGCCGGACTAGCGGGAGTCGGCGAGCAGTACTTC. This chain uses TRBV11-2 with TRBJ2-7; TRBD2 matches 13 bases. Germline CDR1 reads SGHAT; CDR2 reads FQNNGV. J lost 6 bases, V lost 5 bases, and 13 bases had no gene match. This CDR3 is built from 17 residues.

The J gene is TRBJ2-7, the V gene TRBV5-1, with a tentative D call TRBD1 (5 bases). Germline CDR1 SGHRS, CDR2 YFSETQ. This CDR3 contains 13 residues. Trimming cost V 3 bases and J 3 bases, with 10 bases left between them. The CDR3 bases are TGCGCCAGCAGCTCCAGGGTTGGCTACGAGCAGTACTTC. Its translation: CASSSRVGYEQYF.

V usage is TRBV9 and J usage is TRBJ2-1, with 9 bases lining up with TRBD1. V shed 2 bases, J shed 5 bases, and the junction held 5 bases outside the gene matches. This CDR3 has 15 amino acids. Germline values: CDR1 SGDLS, CDR2 YYNGEE. The CDR3 DNA reads as TGTGCCAGCAGCGTTTCGGGACAGGGAGACAATGAGCAGTTCTTC. Translating it yields CASSVSGQGDNEQFF.

The gene calls are TRBV7-9 and TRBJ2-5, with 9 positions matching TRBD2. V shed 1 base and J 5 bases; nucleotides not matched to a gene: 17. The CDR3 is 19 residues long. The V gene's germline CDR1 is SEHNR and CDR2 FQNEAQ (reference sequence). CDR3 coding DNA: TGTGCCAGCAGCTTAGGTCGAATAGGAGGTAGCGGGAGCCGGGAGACCCAGTACTTC. This encodes CASSLGRIGGSGSRETQYF.